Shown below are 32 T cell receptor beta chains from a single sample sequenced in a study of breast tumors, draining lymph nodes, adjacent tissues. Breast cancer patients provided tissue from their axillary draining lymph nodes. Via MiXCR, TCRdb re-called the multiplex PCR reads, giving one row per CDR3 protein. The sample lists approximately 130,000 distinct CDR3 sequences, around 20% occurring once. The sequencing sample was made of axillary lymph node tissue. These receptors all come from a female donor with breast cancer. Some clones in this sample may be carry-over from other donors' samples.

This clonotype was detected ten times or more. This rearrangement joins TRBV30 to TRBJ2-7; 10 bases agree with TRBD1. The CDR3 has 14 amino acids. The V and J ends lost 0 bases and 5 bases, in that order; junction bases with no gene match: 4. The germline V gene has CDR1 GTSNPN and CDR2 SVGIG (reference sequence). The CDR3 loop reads CAWSVGTGADEQYF. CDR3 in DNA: TGTGCCTGGAGTGTAGGGACAGGGGCTGACGAGCAGTACTTC.

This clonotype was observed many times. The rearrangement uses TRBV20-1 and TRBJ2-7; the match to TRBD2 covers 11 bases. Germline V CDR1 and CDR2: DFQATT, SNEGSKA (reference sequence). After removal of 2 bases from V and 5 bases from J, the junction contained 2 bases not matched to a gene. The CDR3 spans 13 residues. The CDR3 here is CSARTSGSHEQYF. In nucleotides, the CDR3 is TGCAGTGCTAGAACTAGCGGGAGTCACGAGCAGTACTTC.

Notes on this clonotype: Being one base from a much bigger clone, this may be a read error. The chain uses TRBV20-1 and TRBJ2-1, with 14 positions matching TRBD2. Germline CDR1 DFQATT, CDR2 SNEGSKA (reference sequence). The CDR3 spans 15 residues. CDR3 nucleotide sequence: TGCAGTGCCCGGACTAGCGGGAGGTTCTACAATAAGCAGTTCTTC. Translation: CSARTSGRFYNKQFF.

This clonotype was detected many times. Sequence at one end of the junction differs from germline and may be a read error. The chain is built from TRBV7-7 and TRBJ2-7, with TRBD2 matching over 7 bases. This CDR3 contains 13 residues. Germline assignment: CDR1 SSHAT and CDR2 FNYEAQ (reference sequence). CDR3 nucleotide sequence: TGTGCTAGCAGCCCGGGACTAAACTACGAGCAGTACTTC. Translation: CASSPGLNYEQYF.

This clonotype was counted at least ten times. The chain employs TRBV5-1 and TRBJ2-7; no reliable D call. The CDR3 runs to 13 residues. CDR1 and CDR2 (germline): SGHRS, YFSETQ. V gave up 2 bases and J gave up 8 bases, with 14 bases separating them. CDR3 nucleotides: TGCGCCAGCAGCTTTGGTGGGCCGGACCAGCAGTACTTC. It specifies CASSFGGPDQQYF.

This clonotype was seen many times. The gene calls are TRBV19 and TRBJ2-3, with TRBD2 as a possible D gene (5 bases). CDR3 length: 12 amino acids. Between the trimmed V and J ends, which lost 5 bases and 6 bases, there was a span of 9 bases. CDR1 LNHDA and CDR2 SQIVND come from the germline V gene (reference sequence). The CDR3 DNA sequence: TGTGCCAGTAGTTCTAGCCAGGATACGCAGTATTTT. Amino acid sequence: CASSSSQDTQYF.

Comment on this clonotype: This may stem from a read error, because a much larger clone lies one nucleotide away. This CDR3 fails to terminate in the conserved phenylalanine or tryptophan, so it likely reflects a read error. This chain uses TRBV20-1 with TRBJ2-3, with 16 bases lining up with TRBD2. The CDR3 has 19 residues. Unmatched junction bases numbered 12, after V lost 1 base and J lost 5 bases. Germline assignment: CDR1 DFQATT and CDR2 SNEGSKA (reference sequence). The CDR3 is CSARGRTGTSGRAGDTQYL. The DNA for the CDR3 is TGCAGTGCTAGAGGTCGGACGGGGACTAGCGGGAGGGCCGGAGATACGCAGTATCTT.

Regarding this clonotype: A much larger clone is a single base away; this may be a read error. For the CDR3, the DNA is TGTGCCGCAGAGACAAGTAACGAGCAGTACTTC. It encodes CAAETSNEQYF. The gene calls are TRBV10-3 and TRBJ2-7; D remains unclear. Trimming pared 11 bases from V and 5 bases from J, leaving 13 bases between. Looked up from germline, CDR1 is ENHRY and CDR2 is SYGVKD. This CDR3 comprises 11 residues.

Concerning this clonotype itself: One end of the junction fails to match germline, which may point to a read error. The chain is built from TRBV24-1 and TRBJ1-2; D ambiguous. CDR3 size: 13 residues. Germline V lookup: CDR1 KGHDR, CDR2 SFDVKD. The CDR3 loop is CASSDHATYGYTF. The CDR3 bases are TGTGCCTCCAGTGATCATGCTACCTATGGCTACACCTTC.

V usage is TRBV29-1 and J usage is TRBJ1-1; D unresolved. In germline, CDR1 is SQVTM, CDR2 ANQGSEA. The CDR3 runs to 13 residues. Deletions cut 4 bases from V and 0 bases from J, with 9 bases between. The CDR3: CSVAGQMNTEAFF. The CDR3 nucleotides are TGCAGCGTTGCAGGTCAGATGAACACTGAAGCTTTCTTT.

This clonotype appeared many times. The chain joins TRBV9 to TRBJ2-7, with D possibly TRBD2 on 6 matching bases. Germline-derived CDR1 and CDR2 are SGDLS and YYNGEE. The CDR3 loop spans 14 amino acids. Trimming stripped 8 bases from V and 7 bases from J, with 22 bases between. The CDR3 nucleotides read TGTGCCAGTTCCGGGACTCCCTCTTTTGGGGAGCAGTACTTC. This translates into CASSGTPSFGEQYF.

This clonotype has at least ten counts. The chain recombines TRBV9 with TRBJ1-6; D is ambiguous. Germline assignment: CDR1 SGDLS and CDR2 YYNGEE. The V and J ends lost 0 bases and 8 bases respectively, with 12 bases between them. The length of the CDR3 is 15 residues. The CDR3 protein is CASSVDGRRYSPLHF. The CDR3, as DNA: TGTGCCAGCAGCGTAGACGGCAGGCGATATTCACCCCTCCACTTT.

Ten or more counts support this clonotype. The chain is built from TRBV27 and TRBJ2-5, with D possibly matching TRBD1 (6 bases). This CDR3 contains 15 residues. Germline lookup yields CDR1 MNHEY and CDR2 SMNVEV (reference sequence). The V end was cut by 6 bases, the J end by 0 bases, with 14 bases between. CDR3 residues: CASRPGAWYQETQYF. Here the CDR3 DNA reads TGTGCCAGCAGGCCAGGGGCCTGGTACCAAGAGACCCAGTACTTC.

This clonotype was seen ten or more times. CDR3 in amino acids: CASRGDSPNSPLHF. As DNA, the CDR3 is TGTGCCAGCAGAGGGGACAGCCCCAATTCACCCCTCCACTTT. This chain uses TRBV6-5 with TRBJ1-6; 7 bases fit TRBD1. There are 14 residues in the CDR3. The V gene end was trimmed by 6 bases and the J gene end by 7 bases; junction bases not matched to a gene: 6. CDR1 is MNHEY, CDR2 SVGAGI, per germline.

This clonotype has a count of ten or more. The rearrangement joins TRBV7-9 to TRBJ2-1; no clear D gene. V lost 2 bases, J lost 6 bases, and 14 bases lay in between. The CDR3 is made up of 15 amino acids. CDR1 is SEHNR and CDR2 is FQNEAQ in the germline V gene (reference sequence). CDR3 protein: CASSLMGQTGNEQFF. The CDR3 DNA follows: TGTGCCAGCAGCTTAATGGGCCAAACGGGCAATGAGCAGTTCTTC.

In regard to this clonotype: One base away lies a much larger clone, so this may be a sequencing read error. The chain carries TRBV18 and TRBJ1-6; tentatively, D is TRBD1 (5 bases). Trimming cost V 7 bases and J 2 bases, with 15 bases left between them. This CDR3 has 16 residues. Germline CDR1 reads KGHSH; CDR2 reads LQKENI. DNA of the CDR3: TGTGCCAGCTTACCCACAGGCGGGGCCTATAATTCACCCCTCCACTTT. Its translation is CASLPTGGAYNSPLHF.

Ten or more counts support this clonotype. Here the CDR3 reads CSARAGRSSYEQYF. CDR3 in DNA: TGCAGTGCTAGAGCCGGCAGGAGCTCCTACGAGCAGTACTTC. The rearrangement links TRBV20-1 to TRBJ2-7, with unresolved D. Germline lookup yields CDR1 DFQATT and CDR2 SNEGSKA (reference sequence). The germline V and J ends were trimmed by 1 base and 0 bases, with 10 bases remaining between them. This CDR3 is 14 amino acids long.

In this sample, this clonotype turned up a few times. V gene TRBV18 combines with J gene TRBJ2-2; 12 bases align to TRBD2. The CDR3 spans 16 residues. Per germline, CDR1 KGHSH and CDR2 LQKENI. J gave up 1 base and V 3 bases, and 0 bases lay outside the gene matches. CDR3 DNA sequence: TGTGCCAGCTCACCGACTAGCGGGAGGAACACCGGGGAGCTGTTTTTT. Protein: CASSPTSGRNTGELFF.

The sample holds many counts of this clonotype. The DNA for the CDR3 is TGTGCCACCAGTGATTTTCCACGGGAATCTGGGGCCAACGTCCTGACTTTC. It codes for CATSDFPRESGANVLTF. The chain links TRBV24-1 to TRBJ2-6, with D maybe TRBD2 (5 bases). Per germline, CDR1 KGHDR and CDR2 SFDVKD. This CDR3 region has 17 residues. The V and J ends lost 1 base and 1 base respectively, with 10 bases between them.

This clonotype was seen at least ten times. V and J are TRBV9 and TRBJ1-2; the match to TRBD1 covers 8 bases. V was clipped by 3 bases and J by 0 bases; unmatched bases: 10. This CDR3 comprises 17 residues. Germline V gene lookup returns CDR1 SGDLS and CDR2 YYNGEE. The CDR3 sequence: CASSGGTGLGSNYGYTF. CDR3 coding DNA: TGTGCCAGCAGCGGAGGGACAGGCCTAGGTTCTAACTATGGCTACACCTTC.

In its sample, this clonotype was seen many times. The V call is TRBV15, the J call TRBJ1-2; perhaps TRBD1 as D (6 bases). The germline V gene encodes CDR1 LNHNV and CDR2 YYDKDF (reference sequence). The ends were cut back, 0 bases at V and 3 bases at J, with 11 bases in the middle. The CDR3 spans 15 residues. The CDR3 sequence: CATSRDGGGHYGYTF. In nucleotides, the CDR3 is TGTGCCACCAGCAGAGATGGAGGGGGGCACTATGGCTACACCTTC.

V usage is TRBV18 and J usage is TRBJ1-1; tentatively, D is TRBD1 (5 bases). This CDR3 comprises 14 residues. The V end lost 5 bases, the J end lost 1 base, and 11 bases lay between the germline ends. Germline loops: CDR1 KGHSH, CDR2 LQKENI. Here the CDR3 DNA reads TGTGCCAGCTCAGCAGGGAGGGGGAACACTGAAGCTTTCTTT. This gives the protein CASSAGRGNTEAFF.

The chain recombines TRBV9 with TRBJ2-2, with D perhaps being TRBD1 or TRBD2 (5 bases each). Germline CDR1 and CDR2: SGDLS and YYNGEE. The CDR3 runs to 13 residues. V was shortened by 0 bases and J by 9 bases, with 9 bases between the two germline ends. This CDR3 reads CASSVDGTRELFF. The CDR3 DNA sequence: TGTGCCAGCAGCGTAGACGGGACCAGGGAGCTGTTTTTT.

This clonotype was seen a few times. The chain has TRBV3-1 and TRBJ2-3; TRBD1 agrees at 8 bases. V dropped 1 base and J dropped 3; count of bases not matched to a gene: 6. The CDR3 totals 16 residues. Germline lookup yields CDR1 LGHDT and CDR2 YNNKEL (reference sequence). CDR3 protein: CASSQGPGGPTDTQYF. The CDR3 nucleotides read TGTGCCAGCAGCCAAGGGCCAGGGGGCCCGACAGATACGCAGTATTTT.

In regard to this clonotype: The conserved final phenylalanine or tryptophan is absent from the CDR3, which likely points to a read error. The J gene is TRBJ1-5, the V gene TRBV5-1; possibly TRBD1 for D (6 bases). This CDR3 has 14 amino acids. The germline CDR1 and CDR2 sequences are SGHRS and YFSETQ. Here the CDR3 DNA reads TGCGCTAGCAGCTTGGGGGGCAGCAATCAGCCCCAGCATTCT. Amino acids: CASSLGGSNQPQHS.

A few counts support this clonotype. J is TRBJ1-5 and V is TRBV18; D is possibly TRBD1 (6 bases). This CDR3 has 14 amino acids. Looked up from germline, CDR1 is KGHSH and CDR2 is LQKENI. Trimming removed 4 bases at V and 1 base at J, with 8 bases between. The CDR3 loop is CASSLTGSNQPQHF. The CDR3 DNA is TGTGCCAGCTCACTTACAGGGAGCAATCAGCCCCAGCATTTT.

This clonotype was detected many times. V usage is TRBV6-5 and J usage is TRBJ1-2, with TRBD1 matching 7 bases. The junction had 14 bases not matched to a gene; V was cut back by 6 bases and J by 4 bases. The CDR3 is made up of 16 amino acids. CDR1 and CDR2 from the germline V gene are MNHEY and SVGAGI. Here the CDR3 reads CASRGGDRTGSYGYTF. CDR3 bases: TGTGCCAGCAGGGGGGGAGACAGGACAGGCTCCTATGGCTACACCTTC.

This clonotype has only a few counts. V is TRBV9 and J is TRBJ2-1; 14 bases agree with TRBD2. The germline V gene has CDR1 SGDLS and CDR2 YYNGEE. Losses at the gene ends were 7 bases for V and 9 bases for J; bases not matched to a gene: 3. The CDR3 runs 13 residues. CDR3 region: CASGTSGSSEQFF. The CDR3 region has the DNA TGTGCCAGCGGGACTAGCGGGAGTAGTGAGCAGTTCTTC.

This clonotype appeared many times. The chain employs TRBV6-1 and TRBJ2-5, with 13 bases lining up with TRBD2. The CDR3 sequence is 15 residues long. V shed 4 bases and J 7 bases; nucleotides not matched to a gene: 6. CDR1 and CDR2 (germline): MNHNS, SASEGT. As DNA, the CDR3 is TGTGCCAGCAGTGCCACACTAGCGGGAGGGGGGACCCAGTACTTC. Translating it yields CASSATLAGGGTQYF.

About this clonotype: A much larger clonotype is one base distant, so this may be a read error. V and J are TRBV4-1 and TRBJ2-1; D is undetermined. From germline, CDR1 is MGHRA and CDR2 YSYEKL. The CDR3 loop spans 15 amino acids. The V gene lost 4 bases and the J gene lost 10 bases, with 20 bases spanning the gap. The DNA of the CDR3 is TGCGCCAGCAGCCTAGTAACCATTTATAGAGGCGAGCAGTTCTTC. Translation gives CASSLVTIYRGEQFF.

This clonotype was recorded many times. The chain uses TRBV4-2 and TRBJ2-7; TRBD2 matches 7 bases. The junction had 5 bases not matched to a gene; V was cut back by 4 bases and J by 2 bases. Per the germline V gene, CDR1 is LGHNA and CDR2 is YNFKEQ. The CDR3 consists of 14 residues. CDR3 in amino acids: CASSPVREPYEQYF. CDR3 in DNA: TGTGCCAGCAGCCCAGTGCGGGAGCCCTACGAGCAGTACTTC.

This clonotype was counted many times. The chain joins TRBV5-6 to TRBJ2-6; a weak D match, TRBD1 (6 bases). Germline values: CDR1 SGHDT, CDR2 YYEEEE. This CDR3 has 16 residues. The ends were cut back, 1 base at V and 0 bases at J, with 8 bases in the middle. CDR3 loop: CASSLRDISGANVLTF. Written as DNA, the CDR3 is TGTGCCAGCAGCTTGAGGGACATCTCTGGGGCCAACGTCCTGACTTTC.